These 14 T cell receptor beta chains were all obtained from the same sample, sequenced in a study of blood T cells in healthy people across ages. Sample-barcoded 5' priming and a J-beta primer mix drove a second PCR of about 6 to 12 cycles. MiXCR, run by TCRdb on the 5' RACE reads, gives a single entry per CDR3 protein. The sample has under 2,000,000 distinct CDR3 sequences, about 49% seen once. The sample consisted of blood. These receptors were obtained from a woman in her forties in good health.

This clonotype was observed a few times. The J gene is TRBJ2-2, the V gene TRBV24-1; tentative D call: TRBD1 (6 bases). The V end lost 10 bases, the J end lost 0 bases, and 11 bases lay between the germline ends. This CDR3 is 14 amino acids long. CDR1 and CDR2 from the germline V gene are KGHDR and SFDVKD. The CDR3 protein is CATTPGANTGELFF. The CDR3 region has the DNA TGTGCCACGACCCCAGGGGCGAACACCGGGGAGCTGTTTTTT.

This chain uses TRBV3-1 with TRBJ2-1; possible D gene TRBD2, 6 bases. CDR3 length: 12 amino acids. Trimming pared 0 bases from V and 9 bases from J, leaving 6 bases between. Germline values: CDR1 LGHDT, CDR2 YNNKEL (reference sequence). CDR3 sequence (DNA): TGTGCCAGCAGCCAAGAGGGGGGTGAGCAGTTCTTC. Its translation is CASSQEGGEQFF.

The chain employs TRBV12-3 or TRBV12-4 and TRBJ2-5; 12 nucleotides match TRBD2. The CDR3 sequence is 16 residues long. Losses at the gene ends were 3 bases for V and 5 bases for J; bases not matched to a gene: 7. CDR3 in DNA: TGTGCCAGCAGTTTTGAACTAGCGGGGGGAGGGGAGACCCAGTACTTC. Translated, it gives CASSFELAGGGETQYF.

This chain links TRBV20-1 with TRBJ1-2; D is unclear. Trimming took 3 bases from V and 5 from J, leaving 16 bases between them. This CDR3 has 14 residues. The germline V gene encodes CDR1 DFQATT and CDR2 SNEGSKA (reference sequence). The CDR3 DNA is TGCAGTGCTAGGGGGAGACGGGAATCTTATGGCTACACCTTC. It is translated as CSARGRRESYGYTF.

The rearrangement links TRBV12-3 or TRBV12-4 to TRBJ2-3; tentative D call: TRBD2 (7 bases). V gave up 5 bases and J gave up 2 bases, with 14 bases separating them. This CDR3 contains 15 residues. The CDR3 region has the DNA TGTGCCAGCAGTCGGCGGGGGCAACTCACAGATACGCAGTATTTT. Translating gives CASSRRGQLTDTQYF.

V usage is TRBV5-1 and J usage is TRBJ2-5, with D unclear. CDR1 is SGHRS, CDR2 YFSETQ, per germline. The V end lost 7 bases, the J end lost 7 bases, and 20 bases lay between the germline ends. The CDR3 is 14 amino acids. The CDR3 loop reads CASSAGPGDRTQYF. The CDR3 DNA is TGCGCCAGCTCCGCCGGGCCAGGCGACCGGACCCAGTACTTC.

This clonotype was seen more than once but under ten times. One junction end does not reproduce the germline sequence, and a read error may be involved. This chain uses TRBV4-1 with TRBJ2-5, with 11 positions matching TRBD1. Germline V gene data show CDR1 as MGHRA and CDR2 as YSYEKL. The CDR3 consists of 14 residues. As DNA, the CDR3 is TGTGCCAGCAGTCTCCGGGACAGGGGGGAGACCCAGTACTTC. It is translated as CASSLRDRGETQYF.

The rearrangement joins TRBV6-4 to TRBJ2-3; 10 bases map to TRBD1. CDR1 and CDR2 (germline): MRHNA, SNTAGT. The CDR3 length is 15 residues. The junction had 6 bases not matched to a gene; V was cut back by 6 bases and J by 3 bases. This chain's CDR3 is CASSKRTGGTDTQYF. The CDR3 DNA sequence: TGTGCCAGCAGCAAGAGGACAGGGGGTACAGATACGCAGTATTTT.

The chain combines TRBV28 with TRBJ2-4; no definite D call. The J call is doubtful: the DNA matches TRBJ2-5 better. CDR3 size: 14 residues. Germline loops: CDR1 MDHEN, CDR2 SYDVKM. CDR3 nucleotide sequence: TGTGCCAGCAGCCCCCCGCCGTTCCCAGAGACCCAGTACTTC. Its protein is CASSPPPFPETQYF.

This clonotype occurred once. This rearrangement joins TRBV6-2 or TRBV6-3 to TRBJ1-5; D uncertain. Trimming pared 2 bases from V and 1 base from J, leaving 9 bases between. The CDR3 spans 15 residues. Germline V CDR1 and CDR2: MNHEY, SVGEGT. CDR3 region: CASSYIARSNQPQHF. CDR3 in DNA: TGTGCCAGCAGTTACATAGCTAGGAGCAATCAGCCCCAGCATTTT.

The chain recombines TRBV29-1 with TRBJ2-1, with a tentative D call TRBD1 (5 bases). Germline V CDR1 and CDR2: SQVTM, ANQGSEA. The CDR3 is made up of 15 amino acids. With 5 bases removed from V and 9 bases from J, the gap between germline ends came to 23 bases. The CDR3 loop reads CSVSLARATWGEQFF. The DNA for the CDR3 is TGCAGCGTTTCCCTCGCCAGGGCCACTTGGGGTGAGCAGTTCTTC.

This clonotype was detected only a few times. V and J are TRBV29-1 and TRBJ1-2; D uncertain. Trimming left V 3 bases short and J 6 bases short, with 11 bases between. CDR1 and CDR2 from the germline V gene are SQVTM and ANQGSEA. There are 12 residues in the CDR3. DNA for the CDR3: TGCAGCGTTGAGACGGGTTCGGATGGCTACACCTTC. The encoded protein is CSVETGSDGYTF. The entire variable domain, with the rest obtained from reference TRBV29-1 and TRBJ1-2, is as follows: SAVISQKPSRDICQRGTSLTIQCQVDSQVTMMFWYRQQPGQSLTLIATANQGSEATYESGFVIDKFPISRPNLTFSTLTVSNMSPEDSSIYLCSVETGSDGYTFGSGTRLTVV.

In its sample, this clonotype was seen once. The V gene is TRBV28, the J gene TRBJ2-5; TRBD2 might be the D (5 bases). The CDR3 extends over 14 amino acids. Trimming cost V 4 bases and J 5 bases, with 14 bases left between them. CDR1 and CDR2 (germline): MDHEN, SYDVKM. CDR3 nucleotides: TGTGCCAGCAGTTCCATCCTAGCTTGGGAGACCCAGTACTTC. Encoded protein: CASSSILAWETQYF.

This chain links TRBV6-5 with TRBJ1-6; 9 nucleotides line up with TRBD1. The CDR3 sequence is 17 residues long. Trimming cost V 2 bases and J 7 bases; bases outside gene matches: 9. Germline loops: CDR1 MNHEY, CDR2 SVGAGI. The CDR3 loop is CASSYTVSGTGNSPLHF. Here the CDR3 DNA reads TGTGCCAGCAGTTACACCGTGTCCGGGACAGGGAATTCACCCCTCCACTTT.